This T cell receptor beta chain was sequenced in a study of cytomegalovirus exposure and HLA in healthy donors. Study-level findings and limits: Analyses of presence and absence presupposed an approximately uniform sequencing depth across donors. Most likely, a cluster of highly shared sequence variants arose as a sequencing artifact.

With 60 Vbeta and 13 Jbeta primers, the PCR was carried out. Authors' analysis steps: Unique TCR beta chains totaled roughly 80 million in a later count, with approximately 11 million of them shared. The method was immunoSEQ multiplex PCR; TCRdb's version includes in-frame clones alone and lacks a portion of them. V, J and clone size were drawn from that table, and D and trimming were deduced from the DNA. The sample lists about 71,000 clones, around 70% occurring once. Germline CDR1 is SEHNR and CDR2 is FQNEAQ (reference sequence). V lost 5 bases and J 4 bases, leaving 11 bases between the germline ends. The CDR3 length is 13 residues. The donors comprised healthy bone marrow donors. Comment on this clone: Antigen specificity is unknown.

Specimen: PBMCs. The genes are TRBV7-9 and TRBJ1-2; tentatively, D is TRBD1 (6 bases). This clonotype was obtained from a woman aged 45 to 65 in good health and CMV-seropositive. CDR3 coding DNA: TGTGCCAGCAGCAGTCGACAGGTCTATGGCTACACCTTC. Translation: CASSSRQVYGYTF.